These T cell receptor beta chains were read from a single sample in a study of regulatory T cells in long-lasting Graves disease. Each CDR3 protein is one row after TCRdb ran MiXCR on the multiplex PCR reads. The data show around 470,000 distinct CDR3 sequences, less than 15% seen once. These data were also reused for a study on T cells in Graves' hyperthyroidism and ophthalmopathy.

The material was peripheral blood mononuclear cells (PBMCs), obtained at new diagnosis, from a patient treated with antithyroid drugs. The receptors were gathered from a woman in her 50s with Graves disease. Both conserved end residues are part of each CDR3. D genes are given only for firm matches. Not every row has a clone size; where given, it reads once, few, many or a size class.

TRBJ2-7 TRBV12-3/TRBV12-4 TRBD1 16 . CASRKGGDRGFFEQYF TGTGCCAGTCGCAAGGGGGGGGACAGGGGGTTTTTCGAGCAGTACTTC
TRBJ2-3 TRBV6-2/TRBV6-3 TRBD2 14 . CASSEGLATDTQYF TGTGCCAGCAGTGAGGGACTAGCCACAGATACGCAGTATTTT
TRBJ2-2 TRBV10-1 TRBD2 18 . CASSDPGLAGGNTGELFF TGCGCCAGCAGTGATCCCGGACTAGCGGGAGGGAACACCGGGGAGCTGTTTTTT
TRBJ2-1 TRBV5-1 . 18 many CASSLVGGSRFSYNEQFF TGCGCCAGCAGCTTGGTTGGGGGGTCGAGGTTTTCCTACAATGAGCAGTTCTTC
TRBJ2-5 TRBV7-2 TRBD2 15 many CASNLAGGLQETQYF TGTGCCAGTAATCTGGCGGGAGGGCTGCAAGAGACCCAGTACTTC
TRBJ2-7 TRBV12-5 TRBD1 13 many CASGQGQGYEQYF TGTGCTAGTGGCCAGGGACAGGGCTACGAGCAGTACTTC
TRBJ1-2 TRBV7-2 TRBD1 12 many CASITEQGYYTF TGTGCCAGCATCACCGAACAGGGGTACTACACCTTC
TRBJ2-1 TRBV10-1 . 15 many CASSESTPGYNEQFF TGCGCCAGCAGTGAGTCGACTCCGGGGTACAATGAGCAGTTCTTC
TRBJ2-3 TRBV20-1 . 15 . CSAGAPALSTDTQYF TGCAGTGCTGGAGCCCCAGCGCTCAGCACAGATACGCAGTATTTT
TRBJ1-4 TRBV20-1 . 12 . CSARADNEKLFF TGCAGTGCTAGGGCCGATAATGAAAAACTGTTTTTT
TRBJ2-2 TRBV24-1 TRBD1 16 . CATSDPTGGAFGELFF TGTGCCACCAGTGACCCAACAGGGGGCGCGTTCGGGGAGCTGTTTTTT
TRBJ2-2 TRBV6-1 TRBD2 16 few CASRKDGGRASGELFF TGTGCCAGCAGAAAAGATGGAGGGAGGGCCTCCGGGGAGCTGTTTTTT
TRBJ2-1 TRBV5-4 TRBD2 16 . CASTTGTSGSNNEQFF TGTGCCAGCACCACCGGGACTAGCGGGAGTAACAATGAGCAGTTCTTC
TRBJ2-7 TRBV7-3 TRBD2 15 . CASRQAGGRGYEQYF TGTGCCAGCAGGCAAGCGGGAGGCCGGGGGTACGAGCAGTACTTC
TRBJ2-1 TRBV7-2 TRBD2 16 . CASRWDTSGIYNEQFF TGTGCCAGCAGATGGGACACTAGCGGGATCTACAATGAGCAGTTCTTC
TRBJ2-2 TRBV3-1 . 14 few CASSQGRGTGELFF TGTGCCAGCAGCCAAGGGAGAGGCACCGGGGAGCTGTTTTTT
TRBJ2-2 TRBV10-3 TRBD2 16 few CAISEGTSGETGELFF TGTGCCATCAGTGAAGGGACTAGCGGCGAGACCGGGGAGCTGTTTTTT
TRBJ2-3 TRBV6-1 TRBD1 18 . CASRSRQGQLSSTDTQYF TGTGCCAGCAGGAGTAGACAGGGCCAACTATCTAGCACAGATACGCAGTATTTT
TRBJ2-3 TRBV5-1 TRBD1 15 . CASSSGQGDTDTQYF TGCGCCAGCAGCTCGGGACAGGGTGACACAGATACGCAGTATTTT
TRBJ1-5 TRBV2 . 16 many CASRGLGQGPNQPQHF TGTGCCAGCAGGGGACTGGGGCAGGGGCCCAATCAGCCCCAGCATTTT
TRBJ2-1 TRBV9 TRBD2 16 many CASSVRAGENYNEQFF TGTGCCAGCAGCGTCCGAGCGGGAGAAAATTACAATGAGCAGTTCTTC
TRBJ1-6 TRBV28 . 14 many CASTPGDYGSPLHF TGTGCCAGCACCCCAGGGGATTATGGTTCACCCCTCCACTTT
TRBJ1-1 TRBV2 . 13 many CASLVGENTEAFF TGTGCCAGCCTAGTCGGAGAGAACACTGAAGCTTTCTTT
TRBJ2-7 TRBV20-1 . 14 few CSAILGGRSYEQYF TGCAGTGCTATCCTCGGGGGCAGGTCATACGAGCAGTACTTC
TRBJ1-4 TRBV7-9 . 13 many CASKRATNEKLFF TGTGCCAGCAAGCGCGCAACTAATGAAAAACTGTTTTTT
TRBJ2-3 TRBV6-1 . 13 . CASSTVSTDTQYF TGTGCCAGCAGCACCGTAAGCACAGATACGCAGTATTTT
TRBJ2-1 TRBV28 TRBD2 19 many CASSLLNLAGSSSYNEQFF TGTGCCAGCAGTTTACTCAACCTAGCGGGATCGAGCTCCTACAATGAGCAGTTCTTC
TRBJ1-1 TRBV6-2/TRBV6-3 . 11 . CASAAGSEAFF TGTGCCAGCGCCGCGGGCAGTGAAGCTTTCTTT
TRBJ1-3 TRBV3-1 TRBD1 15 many CASSQGQGFGNTIYF TGTGCCAGCAGCCAGGGACAGGGGTTCGGAAACACCATATATTTT
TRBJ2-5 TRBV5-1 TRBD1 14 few CASSSATGGETQYF TGCGCCAGCAGCTCAGCGACAGGGGGGGAGACCCAGTACTTC
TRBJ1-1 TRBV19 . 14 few CASSIFDSNTEAFF TGTGCCAGTAGTATTTTCGACAGTAACACTGAAGCTTTCTTT
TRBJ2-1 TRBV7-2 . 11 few CACSPHNEQFF TGTGCCTGCAGTCCCCACAATGAGCAGTTCTTC
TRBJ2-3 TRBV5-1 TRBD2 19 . CASSLGTSGRAGLTDTQYF TGCGCCAGCAGCCTGGGGACTAGCGGGAGGGCCGGGTTGACAGATACGCAGTATTTT
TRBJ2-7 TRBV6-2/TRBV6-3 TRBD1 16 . CASSSISKDRSREQYF TGTGCCAGCAGTTCAATATCGAAGGACAGGTCCAGGGAGCAGTACTTC
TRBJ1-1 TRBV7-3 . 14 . CASSLTSDSVEAFF TGTGCCAGCAGCTTAACGTCAGACTCGGTTGAAGCTTTCTTT
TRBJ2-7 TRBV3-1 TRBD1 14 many CASSHRQGEDEQYF TGTGCCAGCAGCCACAGACAGGGGGAGGACGAGCAGTACTTC
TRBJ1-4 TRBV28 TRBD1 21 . CASSLFSTRRGRQATNEKLFF TGTGCCAGCAGTTTATTTAGCACCCGGAGGGGGCGACAAGCAACTAATGAAAAACTGTTTTTT
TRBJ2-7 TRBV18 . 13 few CASSPDGAYEQYF TGTGCCAGCTCACCAGACGGTGCCTACGAGCAGTACTTC
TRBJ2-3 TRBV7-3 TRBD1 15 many CASSATGGSTDTQYF TGTGCCAGCAGCGCGACAGGGGGCAGCACAGATACGCAGTATTTT
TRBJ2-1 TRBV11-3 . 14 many CASSLVQGHNEQFF TGTGCCAGCAGCTTAGTTCAAGGGCACAATGAGCAGTTCTTC
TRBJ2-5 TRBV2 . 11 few CASRWRETQYF TGTGCCAGCAGATGGAGGGAGACCCAGTACTTC
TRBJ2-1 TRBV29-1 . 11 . CSSQVGPEQFF TGCAGCTCCCAGGTCGGGCCTGAGCAGTTCTTC
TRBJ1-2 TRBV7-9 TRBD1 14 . CASSRDGTGYGYTF TGTGCCAGCAGCCGCGACGGGACAGGGTATGGCTACACCTTC
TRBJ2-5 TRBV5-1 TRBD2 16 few CASSRSGSSPQETQYF TGCGCCAGCAGCCGGAGCGGGAGTTCCCCCCAAGAGACCCAGTACTTC
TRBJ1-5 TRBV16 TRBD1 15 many CASSQGTDNDQPQHF TGTGCCAGCAGCCAAGGGACAGACAACGATCAGCCCCAGCATTTT
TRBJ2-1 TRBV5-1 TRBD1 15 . CASRSTGDTYNEQFF TGCGCCAGCAGATCGACAGGGGACACCTACAATGAGCAGTTCTTC
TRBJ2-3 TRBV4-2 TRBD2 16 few CASSQESSGSTDTQYF TGTGCCAGCAGCCAAGAATCTAGCGGGAGCACAGATACGCAGTATTTT
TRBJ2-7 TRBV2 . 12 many CASSFMGPEQYF TGTGCCAGCAGCTTTATGGGGCCCGAGCAGTACTTC
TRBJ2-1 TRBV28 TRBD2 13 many CAIDSGSRNEQFF TGTGCCATCGATAGCGGGAGTCGGAATGAGCAGTTCTTC
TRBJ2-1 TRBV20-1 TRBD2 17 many CSAPEIWGGSSYNEQFF TGCAGTGCCCCAGAGATTTGGGGCGGGAGCTCCTACAATGAGCAGTTCTTC
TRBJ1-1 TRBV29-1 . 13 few CSVPFGGDTEAFF TGCAGCGTCCCTTTCGGAGGGGACACTGAAGCTTTCTTT
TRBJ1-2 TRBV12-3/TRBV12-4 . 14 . CASSLRAEIGGYTF TGTGCCAGCAGTTTGAGGGCCGAGATCGGTGGCTACACCTTC
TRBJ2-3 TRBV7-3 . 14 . CASSLNLGADTQYF TGTGCCAGCAGCTTAAATCTGGGCGCAGATACGCAGTATTTT
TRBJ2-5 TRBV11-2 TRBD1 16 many CASSPKTGTGEETQYF TGTGCCAGCAGCCCCAAGACCGGGACAGGGGAGGAGACCCAGTACTTC